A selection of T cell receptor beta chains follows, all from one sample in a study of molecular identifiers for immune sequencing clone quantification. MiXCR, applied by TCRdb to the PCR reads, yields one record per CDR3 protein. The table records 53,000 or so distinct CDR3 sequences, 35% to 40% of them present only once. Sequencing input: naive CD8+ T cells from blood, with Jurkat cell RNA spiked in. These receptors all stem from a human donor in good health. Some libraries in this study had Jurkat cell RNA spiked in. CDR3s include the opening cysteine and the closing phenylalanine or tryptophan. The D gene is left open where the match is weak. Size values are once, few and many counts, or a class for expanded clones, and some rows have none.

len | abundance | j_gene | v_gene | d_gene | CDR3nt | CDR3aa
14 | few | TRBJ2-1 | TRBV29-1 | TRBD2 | TGCAGCGTCGAGTCTAGCGGTTCCTACAATGAGCAGTTCTTC | CSVESSGSYNEQFF
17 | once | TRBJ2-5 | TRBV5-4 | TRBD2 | TGTGCCAGCAGCTTGGTGGTTCTAGCGGGAGGCATAGAGACCCAGTACTTC | CASSLVVLAGGIETQYF
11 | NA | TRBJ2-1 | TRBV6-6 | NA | TGTGCCAGCAGTCCGAGACACCAGCAGTTCTTC | CASSPRHQQFF
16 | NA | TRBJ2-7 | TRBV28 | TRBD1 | TGTGCCAGCAGCCACTCCGGGACAGGGGGCTTCTTCGAGCAGTACTTC | CASSHSGTGGFFEQYF
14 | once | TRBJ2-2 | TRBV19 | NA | TGTGCCAGTAGTCCTCCCGGGTACACCGGGGAGCTGTTTTTT | CASSPPGYTGELFF
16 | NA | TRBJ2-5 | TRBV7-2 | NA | TGTGCCAGCAGCTTAGAAATCAGGACCCACCAAGAGACCCAGAACTTC | CASSLEIRTHQETQNF
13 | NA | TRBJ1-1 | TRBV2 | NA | TGTGCCAGCAGGGAGGACTGGGGGGTTGATGCTTTCTTT | CASREDWGVDAFF
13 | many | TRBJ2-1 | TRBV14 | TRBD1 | TGTGCCAGCAGCCAATGGACAGGGGCTGAGCAGTTCTTC | CASSQWTGAEQFF
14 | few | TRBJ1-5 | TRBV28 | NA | TGTGCCAGCAGTTTAATAGGGAGCAATCAGCCCCAGCATTTT | CASSLIGSNQPQHF
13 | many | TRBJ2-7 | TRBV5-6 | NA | TGTGCCAGCAGCTCGGGGATTCCTGGAGAGCAGTACTTC | CASSSGIPGEQYF
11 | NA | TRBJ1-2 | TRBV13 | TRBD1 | TGTGCCAGCAGCCCTGGACAGGGTCACACCTTC | CASSPGQGHTF
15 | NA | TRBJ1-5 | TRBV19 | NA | TGTGCCAGTAGTACTTGGGCGTCTGGTGATCAGCCCCAGCATTTT | CASSTWASGDQPQHF
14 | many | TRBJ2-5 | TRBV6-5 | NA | TGTGCCAGCAGTTACCGGACAGTTTATGAGACCCAGTACTTC | CASSYRTVYETQYF
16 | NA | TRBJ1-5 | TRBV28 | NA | TGTGCCAGCAGTTTAACCTACTTGGGCGCAAGTCAGCCCCAGCATTTT | CASSLTYLGASQPQHF
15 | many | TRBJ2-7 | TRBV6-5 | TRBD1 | TGTGCCAGCAGTTACGGGGTAGGGGGCGCGTACGAGCAGTACTTC | CASSYGVGGAYEQYF
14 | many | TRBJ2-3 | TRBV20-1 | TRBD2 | TGCAGTGCTGAGACTAGCGGAAGCACAGATACGCAGTATTTT | CSAETSGSTDTQYF
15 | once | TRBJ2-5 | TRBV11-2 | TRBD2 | TGTGCCAGCAGCCCCGGACCAGCGGGAGGAGAGACCCAGTACTTC | CASSPGPAGGETQYF
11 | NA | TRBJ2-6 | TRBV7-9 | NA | TGTGCCACCCCTAGGGCCAACGTCCTGACTTTC | CATPRANVLTF
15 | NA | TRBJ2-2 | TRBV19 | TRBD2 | TGTGCCAGTAGGTCCGGGGGGGTGAACACCGGGGAGCTGTTTTTT | CASRSGGVNTGELFF
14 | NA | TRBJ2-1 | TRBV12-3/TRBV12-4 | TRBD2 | TGTGCCATCGCGACTAGCGGGAGACGGTATGAGCAGCTCTTC | CAIATSGRRYEQLF
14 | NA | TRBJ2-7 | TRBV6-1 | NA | TGTGCCAGCAGTGAAGTTATGGATTCCTACGAGCAGTACTTC | CASSEVMDSYEQYF
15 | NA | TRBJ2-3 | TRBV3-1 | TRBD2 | TGTGCCAGCAGCCAGATTGGACTAGCGGGAGATACGCAGTATTTT | CASSQIGLAGDTQYF
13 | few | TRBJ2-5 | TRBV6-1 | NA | TGTGCCCGACCGACCCTGTACCAAGAGACCCAGTACTTC | CARPTLYQETQYF
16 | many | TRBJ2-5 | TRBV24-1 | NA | TGTGCCACCAGTGATTTTCAGGGTTGGGTAGGAGAGACCCAGTACTTC | CATSDFQGWVGETQYF
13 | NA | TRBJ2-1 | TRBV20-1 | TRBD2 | TGCAGTGCCCGTCTAGCGGAGTGGAATGGGCAGTTCTTC | CSARLAEWNGQFF
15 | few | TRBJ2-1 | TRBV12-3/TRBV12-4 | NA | TGTGCCAGCAGTTTTGCCAGTCAGTTGGTCGATGAGCAGTTCTTC | CASSFASQLVDEQFF
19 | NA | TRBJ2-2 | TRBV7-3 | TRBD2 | TGTGCCAGCAGCTTAAGAACAAAGCTAGCGGGAGCGAACACCCGGGAGCTGTTTTTT | CASSLRTKLAGANTRELFF
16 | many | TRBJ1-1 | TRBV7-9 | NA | TGTGCCAGCAGCCTAGCCGGGGACCAAGATTACACTGAAGCTTTCTTT | CASSLAGDQDYTEAFF
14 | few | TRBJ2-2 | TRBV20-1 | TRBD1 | TGCAGTGCTAGGGACAGGGGAGGAACCGGGGAGCTGTTTTTT | CSARDRGGTGELFF
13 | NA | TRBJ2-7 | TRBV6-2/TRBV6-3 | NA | TGTGCCAGCTGTTGGGGGGCCTCCTACGAGCAGTACTTC | CASCWGASYEQYF
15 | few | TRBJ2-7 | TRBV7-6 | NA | TGTGCCAGCAGCTTAGGGACCAAACCTAGCCACGAGCAGTACTTC | CASSLGTKPSHEQYF
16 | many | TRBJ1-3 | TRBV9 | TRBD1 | TGTGCCAGCAGCGGAGCAGGGGGCGCAATCGGAAACACCATATATTTT | CASSGAGGAIGNTIYF
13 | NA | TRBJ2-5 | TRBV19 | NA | TGTGCCAGTAGTATTGGGAAAGGAGAGACCCAGTACTTC | CASSIGKGETQYF
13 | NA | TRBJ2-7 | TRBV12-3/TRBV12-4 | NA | TGTGCCAGCAGTTTACCCGGGGCCGCCGAGCAGTACTTC | CASSLPGAAEQYF
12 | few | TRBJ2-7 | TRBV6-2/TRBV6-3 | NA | TGTGCCAGCAGTTTAGAGGGTTACGAGCAGTACTTC | CASSLEGYEQYF
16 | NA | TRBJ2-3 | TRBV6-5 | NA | TGTGCCGGCAGTTACTCGCCTGGATCTAGCACAGATACGCAGTATTTT | CAGSYSPGSSTDTQYF
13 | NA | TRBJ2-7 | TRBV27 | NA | TGTGCCAGCAGTTGGAGGAGCTCCTACGAGCAGTACTTC | CASSWRSSYEQYF
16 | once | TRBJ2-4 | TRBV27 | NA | TGTGCCAGCAGTTTAAGAGGGAATCTAGCCAAAAACATTCAGTACTTC | CASSLRGNLAKNIQYF
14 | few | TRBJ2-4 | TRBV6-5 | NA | TGTGCCAGCAGTTACGTGGGGACCAAAAACATTCAGTACTTC | CASSYVGTKNIQYF
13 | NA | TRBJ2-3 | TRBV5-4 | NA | TGTGCCAGCTTGGACAGAAGCACAGATACGCAGTATTTT | CASLDRSTDTQYF
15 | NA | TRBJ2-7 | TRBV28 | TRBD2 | TGTGCCAGCAGTTTATACGCGGGGGGTCCCTACGAGCAGTACTTC | CASSLYAGGPYEQYF
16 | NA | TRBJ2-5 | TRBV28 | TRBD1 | TGTGCCAGCAGCCTTAGGAGACAGGGCTTTGAGGAGACCCAGTACTTC | CASSLRRQGFEETQYF
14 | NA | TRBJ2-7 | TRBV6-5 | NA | TGTGCCAGCAGTATCCGCGGTTATGGGGCCGAGCAGTACTTC | CASSIRGYGAEQYF
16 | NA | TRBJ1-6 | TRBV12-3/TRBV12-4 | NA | TGTGCCAGCAGTTTACAACTCCGGGTGAGGAATTCACCCCTCTACTTT | CASSLQLRVRNSPLYF
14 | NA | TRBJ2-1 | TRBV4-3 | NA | TGCGCCAGCAGCCAAGGGCAGGGTTACAATGAGCAGTTCTTC | CASSQGQGYNEQFF
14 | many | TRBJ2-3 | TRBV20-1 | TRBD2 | TGCAGTGCAAAGCGGGAGGGCCGCACAGATACGCAGTATTTT | CSAKREGRTDTQYF